The T cell receptor (beta chain) described here comes from a study of Graves' ophthalmopathy and Graves' hyperthyroidism. Study findings and constraints: Distinction of ophthalmopathy from stable hyperthyroidism by a 13-signature model reached about 87% sensitivity and 65% to 83% specificity.

The sequenced template was RNA, covering the TCR beta CDR3 region. Investigators did first-round RT-PCR with HTBI primers, then second-round multiplex PCR. TCRdb reanalysed the multiplex PCR reads using MiXCR and keeps one entry per CDR3 protein. The table includes about 370,000 distinct CDR3 sequences, approximately 18% detected once. This CDR3 region has 16 residues. Germline CDR1 and CDR2: SEHNR and FQNEAQ (reference sequence). The V segment lost 5 bases and the J segment 9 bases; nucleotides outside the gene matches: 13. This clonotype occurred many times. Its antigen is still unknown. The sequenced material came from peripheral blood. The V and J genes are TRBV7-9 and TRBJ1-6, with TRBD1 matching over 7 bases. This sequence originates from an adult woman with stable Graves' hyperthyroidism. The CDR3 loop reads CASSADTTGRTSPLHF. The CDR3, as DNA: TGTGCCAGCAGCGCGGATACGACAGGGCGGACTTCACCCCTCCACTTT.